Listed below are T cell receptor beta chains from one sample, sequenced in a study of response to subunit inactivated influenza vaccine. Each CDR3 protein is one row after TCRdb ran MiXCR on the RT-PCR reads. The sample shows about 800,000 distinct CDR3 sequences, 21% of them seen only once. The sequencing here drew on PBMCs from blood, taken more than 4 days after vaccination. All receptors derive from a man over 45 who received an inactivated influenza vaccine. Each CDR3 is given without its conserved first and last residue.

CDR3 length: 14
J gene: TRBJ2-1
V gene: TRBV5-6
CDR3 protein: ASSLYGRVSYNEQF

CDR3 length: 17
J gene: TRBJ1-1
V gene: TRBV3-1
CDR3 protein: ASSPTPGAGGATSAEAF

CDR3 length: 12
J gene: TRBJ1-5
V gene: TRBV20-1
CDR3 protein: SASALAGNQPQH

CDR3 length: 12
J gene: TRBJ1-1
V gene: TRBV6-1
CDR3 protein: ASRGQPTNTEAF

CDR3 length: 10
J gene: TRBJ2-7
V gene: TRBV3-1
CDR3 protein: ASSDHLYEQY

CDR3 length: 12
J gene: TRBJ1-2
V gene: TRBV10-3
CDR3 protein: ATQTGGNSDGYT

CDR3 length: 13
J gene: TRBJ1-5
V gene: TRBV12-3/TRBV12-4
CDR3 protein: ASSAPGQGDQPQH

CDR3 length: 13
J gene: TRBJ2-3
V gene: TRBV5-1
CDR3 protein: ASSRSGPSTDTQY

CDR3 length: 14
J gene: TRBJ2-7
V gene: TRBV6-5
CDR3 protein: ASSYPSVQGTYEQY

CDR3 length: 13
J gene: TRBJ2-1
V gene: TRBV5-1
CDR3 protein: ASRTSGSDYNEQF

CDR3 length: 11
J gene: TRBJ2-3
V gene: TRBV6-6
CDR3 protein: ASSRRQAHTQY

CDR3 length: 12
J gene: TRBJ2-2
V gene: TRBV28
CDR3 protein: ASSLLQGAGELF

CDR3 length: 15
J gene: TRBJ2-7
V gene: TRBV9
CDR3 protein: ASSVGVGLAGENEQY

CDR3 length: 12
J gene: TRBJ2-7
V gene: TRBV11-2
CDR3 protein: ASSLDVRGYEQY

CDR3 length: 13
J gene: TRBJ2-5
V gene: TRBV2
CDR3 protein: ASSEVPGMKETQY

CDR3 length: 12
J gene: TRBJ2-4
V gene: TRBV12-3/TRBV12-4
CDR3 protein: ASSFFQGSDIQY

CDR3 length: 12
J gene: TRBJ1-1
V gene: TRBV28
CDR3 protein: ASSFWGPVTEAF

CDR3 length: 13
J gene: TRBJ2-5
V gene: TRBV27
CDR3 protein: ASSLYLAGVETQY

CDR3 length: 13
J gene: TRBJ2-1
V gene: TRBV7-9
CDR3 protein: ASSLRTSAHNEQF

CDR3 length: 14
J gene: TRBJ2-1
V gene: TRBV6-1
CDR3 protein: ASSEVATLRENEQF

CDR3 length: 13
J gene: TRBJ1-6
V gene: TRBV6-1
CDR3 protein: ASKKTGTSNSPLH

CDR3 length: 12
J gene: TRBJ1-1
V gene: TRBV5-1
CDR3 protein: ASSEQGAWTEAF

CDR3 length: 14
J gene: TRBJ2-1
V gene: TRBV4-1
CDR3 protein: ASSQEGGGIGNEQF

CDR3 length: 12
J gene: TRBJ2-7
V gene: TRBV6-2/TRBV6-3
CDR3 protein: ASSYSRRAYEQY

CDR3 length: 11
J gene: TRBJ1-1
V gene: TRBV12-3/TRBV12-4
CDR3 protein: ASSLWMNTEAF